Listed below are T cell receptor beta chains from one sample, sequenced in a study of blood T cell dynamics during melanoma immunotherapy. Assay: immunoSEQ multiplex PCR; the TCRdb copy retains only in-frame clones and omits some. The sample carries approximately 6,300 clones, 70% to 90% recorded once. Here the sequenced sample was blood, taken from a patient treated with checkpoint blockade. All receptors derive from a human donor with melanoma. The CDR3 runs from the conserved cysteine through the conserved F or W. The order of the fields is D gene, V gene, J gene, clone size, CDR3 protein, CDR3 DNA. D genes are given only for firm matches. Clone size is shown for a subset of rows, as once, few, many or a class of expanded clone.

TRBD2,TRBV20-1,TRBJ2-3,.,CSARRGTQYF,TGCAGTGCCCGGCGGGGGACGCAGTATTTT
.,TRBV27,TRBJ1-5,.,CASSATVGWGNQPQHF,TGTGCCAGCAGCGCGACAGTTGGTTGGGGCAATCAGCCCCAGCATTTT
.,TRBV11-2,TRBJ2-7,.,CASSSKSQGSYEQYF,TGTGCCAGCAGCTCGAAATCACAGGGTTCCTACGAGCAGTACTTC
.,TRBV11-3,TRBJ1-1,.,CASSLGAYTEAFF,TGTGCCAGCAGCTTAGGGGCTTACACTGAAGCTTTCTTT
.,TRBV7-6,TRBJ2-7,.,CASSLGQGGEQYF,TGTGCCAGCAGCTTAGGGCAGGGGGGCGAGCAGTACTTC
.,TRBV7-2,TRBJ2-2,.,CASSLGTVLGTGELFF,TGTGCCAGCAGCTTAGGGACCGTCCTAGGCACCGGGGAGCTGTTTTTT
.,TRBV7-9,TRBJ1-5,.,CASSLGNQPQHF,TGTGCCAGCAGCTTAGGGAACCAGCCCCAGCATTTT
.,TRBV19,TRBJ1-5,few,CASSILNPASNQPQHF,TGTGCCAGTAGTATTTTGAACCCAGCAAGCAATCAGCCCCAGCATTTT
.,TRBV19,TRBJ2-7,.,CASTPTPARKRYEQYF,TGTGCCAGTACCCCCACGCCGGCTCGAAAGCGCTACGAGCAGTACTTC
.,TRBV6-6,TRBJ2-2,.,CASSYRSPVTSGELFF,TGTGCCAGCAGTTACAGGAGCCCCGTAACCAGCGGGGAGCTGTTTTTT